This T cell receptor beta chain derives from a study of beta chain features in type 1 diabetes. Regarding the study as a whole: Any HLA type influence on TCRB rearrangement was left unresolved here. Among all four CD4+ subsets, Type 1 diabetes patients had TCRB CDR3s that were moderately but significantly shorter. Healthy donors had naive, central memory and Treg TCRB repertoires that appeared less similar than those seen among patients. In type 1 diabetes patients, VDJ junctions had fewer insertions; deletions at these junctions were more frequent.

The study reverse transcribed the entire isolated RNA, so it sequenced expressed TCRB transcripts. Sequencing used immunoSEQ multiplex PCR; TCRdb keeps in-frame clones, though not all of them. The table records 600,000 or so clones, over 12% of them present only once. A word on this clone: Its antigen is still unknown.

The material sequenced was naive CD4+ T cells from blood. The source is a man between 18 and 29 years old with type 1 diabetes.

CDR3: CATRTSGPYNEQFF. CDR3 sequence (DNA): TGTGCCACCAGGACTAGCGGGCCTTACAATGAGCAGTTCTTC. The gene calls are TRBV19 and TRBJ2-1; 11 nucleotides align to TRBD2. CDR1 and CDR2 (germline): LNHDA, SQIVND (reference sequence). V lost 10 bases and J lost 4; bases outside the gene matches: 6. The CDR3 covers 14 residues.